Following are 30 T cell receptor beta chains from one sample sequenced in a study of cytomegalovirus exposure and HLA in healthy donors. Primers: 60 Vbeta forward and 13 Jbeta reverse. The repertoire was sequenced with immunoSEQ multiplex PCR; TCRdb's copy has only in-frame clones and lacks some. The sample includes around 110,000 clones, about 81% of them seen just once. Source material: PBMCs. The receptors here all came from a young man in good health and CMV-seropositive.

This chain joins TRBV6-5 and TRBJ1-1, with 9 nucleotides matching TRBD1. The CDR3 spans 15 residues. CDR1 and CDR2 from the germline V gene are MNHEY and SVGAGI. With 7 bases clipped from V and 6 bases from J, the junction kept 12 bases outside the gene matches. The CDR3 DNA sequence: TGTGCCAGCACCGGTACTACAGGGGGCCGGGCTGAAGCTTTCTTT. This translates into CASTGTTGGRAEAFF.

The CDR3: CASSPQGAQGYEQYF. The DNA for the CDR3 is TGTGCCAGCAGCCCACAGGGGGCCCAGGGGTACGAGCAGTACTTC. The chain uses TRBV7-9 and TRBJ2-7; 9 bases agree with TRBD1. Trimming at V came to 5 bases and at J to 4 bases, leaving 9 bases not matched to a gene. From germline, CDR1 is SEHNR and CDR2 FQNEAQ (reference sequence). This CDR3 has 15 amino acids.

The chain has TRBV7-8 and TRBJ2-1; D ambiguous. This CDR3 is built from 14 residues. Trimming took off 3 bases at V and 10 bases at J, with 16 bases between the two ends. Germline V gene lookup returns CDR1 SGHVS and CDR2 FQNEAQ. The CDR3 coding sequence is TGTGCCAGCAGCTTTCACAGAGACCCTCAAGAGCAGTTCTTC. This codes for CASSFHRDPQEQFF.

The chain combines TRBV5-8 with TRBJ2-7; TRBD1 matches at 7 bases. With 0 bases clipped from V and 1 base from J, the junction kept 4 bases outside the gene matches. This CDR3 spans 15 amino acids. Germline CDR1 is SGHTS and CDR2 is YDEGEE. CDR3 in amino acids: CASSLAPGQSYEQYF. The CDR3 DNA follows: TGTGCCAGCAGCTTGGCCCCGGGACAGTCCTACGAGCAGTACTTC.

This chain links TRBV7-9 with TRBJ1-2; D is possibly TRBD1 (6 bases). The CDR3 is 14 amino acids. V shed 2 bases and J shed 8 bases, with 15 bases lying between them. Germline V gene sequence: CDR1 SEHNR, CDR2 FQNEAQ (reference sequence). The CDR3 region has the DNA TGTGCCAGCAGCTTAAACAGGGTAAAAGAAGGCTACACCTTC. It codes for CASSLNRVKEGYTF.

This chain connects TRBV7-8 to TRBJ1-4, with D uncertain. Trimming cost V 4 bases and J 7 bases, with 10 bases left between them. Germline V gene lookup returns CDR1 SGHVS and CDR2 FQNEAQ. This CDR3 contains 13 residues. Here the CDR3 reads CASSSRVSEKLFF. The CDR3 nucleotides read TGTGCCAGCAGCTCCCGCGTGAGTGAAAAACTGTTTTTT.

This chain links TRBV10-1 with TRBJ2-2, with D tentatively TRBD1 (6 bases). The CDR3 is 14 amino acids. Deletions cut 7 bases from V and 2 bases from J, with 11 bases between. Germline assignment: CDR1 WNHNN and CDR2 SYGVQD (reference sequence). DNA for the CDR3: TGCGCCAGCAACTTGGACAGAAACACCGGGGAGCTGTTTTTT. This sequence encodes CASNLDRNTGELFF.

This clone came up a few times. J is TRBJ2-1 and V is TRBV27; TRBD2 matches at 8 bases. The CDR3 has 14 residues. V lost 5 bases and J lost 1; bases outside the gene matches: 1. Germline values: CDR1 MNHEY, CDR2 SMNVEV (reference sequence). The CDR3 loop reads CASSPSGSYNEQFF. The CDR3 region has the DNA TGTGCCAGCAGTCCTAGCGGGTCCTACAATGAGCAGTTCTTC.

The chain recombines TRBV5-1 with TRBJ2-7; 7 nucleotides align to TRBD1. This CDR3 contains 13 residues. J was trimmed by 0 bases and V by 4 bases; bases with no gene match: 1. Looked up from germline, CDR1 is SGHRS and CDR2 is YFSETQ. This CDR3 is CASSRTGSYEQYF. The CDR3 DNA is TGCGCCAGCAGCAGGACAGGCTCCTACGAGCAGTACTTC.

The chain recombines TRBV11-2 with TRBJ2-5; TRBD1 agrees at 7 bases. The assigned J gene may be wrong: the sequence end matches TRBJ2-7 better. Germline V CDR1 and CDR2: SGHAT, FQNNGV. This CDR3 region has 16 residues. In DNA form, the CDR3 reads TGTGCCAGCAGTACCGGGACAGCTGAACACACCTACGAGCAGTACTTC. Protein sequence: CASSTGTAEHTYEQYF.

The CDR3 DNA reads as TGTGCCACAAGTACCGGGCCGAGGGTGAACACTGAAGCTTTCTTT. Its translation is CATSTGPRVNTEAFF. The chain is built from TRBV10-3 and TRBJ1-1; the D is unclear. There are 15 residues in the CDR3. CDR1 is ENHRY, CDR2 SYGVKD, per germline. Between the trimmed V and J ends, which lost 10 bases and 0 bases, there was a span of 18 bases.

This rearrangement joins TRBV2 to TRBJ2-6, with D maybe TRBD1 (5 bases). The CDR3 runs 15 residues. Germline CDR1 reads SNHLY; CDR2 reads FYNNEI. Trimming cost V 8 bases and J 1 base, with 12 bases left between them. As DNA, the CDR3 is TGTGCCAGCCGCCAAGGGGTTTCTGGGGCCAACGTCCTGACTTTC. Translated, it gives CASRQGVSGANVLTF.

This chain uses TRBV18 with TRBJ2-5; 7 bases match TRBD1. J was trimmed by 5 bases and V by 6 bases; bases with no gene match: 6. The length of the CDR3 is 13 residues. The germline V gene has CDR1 KGHSH and CDR2 LQKENI. Here the CDR3 reads CASSRGGEETQYF. CDR3 coding DNA: TGTGCCAGCTCCCGAGGGGGCGAGGAGACCCAGTACTTC.

This clone has only one observation. The genes are TRBV19 and TRBJ1-2; 9 bases match TRBD1. This CDR3 region has 14 residues. V was pared by 10 bases and J by 7 bases, with 13 bases of the junction left unmatched. Germline V gives CDR1 LNHDA, CDR2 SQIVND (reference sequence). CDR3 in amino acids: CATYPQGAGAGYTF. CDR3 DNA sequence: TGTGCCACCTACCCACAGGGGGCAGGGGCTGGCTACACCTTC.

The V gene is TRBV10-3, the J gene TRBJ1-1, with 9 bases matching TRBD1. The CDR3 length is 14 residues. Germline V lookup: CDR1 ENHRY, CDR2 SYGVKD. J lost 3 bases, V lost 6 bases, and 5 bases had no gene match. The CDR3 sequence: CAIRYRDRDTEAFF. CDR3 nucleotides: TGTGCCATCAGGTACCGGGACAGGGACACTGAAGCTTTCTTT.

V usage is TRBV5-1 and J usage is TRBJ1-1; 7 bases match TRBD1. The trim removed 2 bases at V and 1 base at J, leaving 2 bases unmatched. Germline values: CDR1 SGHRS, CDR2 YFSETQ. CDR3 length equals 14 residues. For the CDR3, the DNA is TGCGCCAGCAGCTTACAGGGGCAGAACACTGAAGCTTTCTTT. It yields the protein CASSLQGQNTEAFF.

V is TRBV30 and J is TRBJ1-4; 9 positions match TRBD1. The V and J ends lost 3 bases and 7 bases, in that order; junction bases with no gene match: 6. This CDR3 comprises 14 residues. Germline assignment: CDR1 GTSNPN and CDR2 SVGIG (reference sequence). CDR3 loop: CAWRTTGGSEKLFF. DNA for the CDR3: TGTGCCTGGAGGACGACAGGGGGATCTGAAAAACTGTTTTTT.

The V and J genes are TRBV5-4 and TRBJ2-6; D is perhaps TRBD2 (6 bases). The V gene's germline CDR1 is SGHNT and CDR2 YYREEE (reference sequence). V was shortened by 1 base and J by 0 bases, with 8 bases between the two germline ends. The CDR3 contains 16 residues. The chain's CDR3 is CASSLRTTSGANVLTF. The CDR3 bases are TGTGCCAGCAGCTTGAGGACTACCTCTGGGGCCAACGTCCTGACTTTC.

V usage is TRBV18 and J usage is TRBJ2-7; tentative D call: TRBD2 (5 bases). The V gene's germline CDR1 is KGHSH and CDR2 LQKENI. V lost 3 bases to trimming and J lost 4 bases, with 31 bases between them. This CDR3 has 20 amino acids. CDR3 loop: CASSPVPGVDGLGLNYEQYF. CDR3 nucleotide sequence: TGTGCCAGCTCACCCGTTCCCGGGGTTGATGGGTTGGGATTAAATTACGAGCAGTACTTC.

V is TRBV7-6 and J is TRBJ1-6; 7 bases align to TRBD1. Trimming took 1 base from V and 10 from J; bases not matched to a gene: 4. The CDR3 runs 14 residues. Per the germline V gene, CDR1 is SGHVS and CDR2 is FNYEAQ. The CDR3 bases are TGTGCCAGCAGCTTAGGACAGGGTTGGTCACCCCTCCACTTT. Its translation is CASSLGQGWSPLHF.

The chain joins TRBV19 to TRBJ1-5, with a weak D call TRBD1 (6 bases). V shed 6 bases and J shed 2 bases, with 20 bases lying between them. The CDR3 runs to 17 residues. Germline V gene data show CDR1 as LNHDA and CDR2 as SQIVND (reference sequence). The CDR3 DNA reads as TGTGCCAGTAGCATCATGAGCAGGGGTTTCGGCAATCAGCCCCAGCATTTT. It specifies CASSIMSRGFGNQPQHF.

This rearrangement joins TRBV7-2 to TRBJ2-3; tentative D call: TRBD2 (5 bases). Trimming cost V 1 base and J 0 bases, with 8 bases left between them. Germline CDR1 SGHTA, CDR2 FQGNSA. The CDR3 length is 15 residues. This CDR3 reads CASSLDRTSTDTQYF. CDR3 in DNA: TGTGCCAGCAGCTTAGATAGGACTAGCACAGATACGCAGTATTTT.

Regarding this clone: Relative to the germline gene, one junction end is altered; a read error may explain this. The chain has TRBV7-9 and TRBJ2-7, with TRBD1 matching over 7 bases. This CDR3 contains 14 residues. Germline CDR1 SEHNR, CDR2 FQNEAQ (reference sequence). The CDR3 DNA is TGTTCCAGCAGCTCGGGACAGAGTTCCTACGAGCAGTACTTC. Amino acids: CSSSSGQSSYEQYF.

The rearrangement links TRBV7-2 to TRBJ1-5, with a tentative D call TRBD1 (6 bases). V was pared by 5 bases and J by 6 bases, with 11 bases between. Per the germline V gene, CDR1 is SGHTA and CDR2 is FQGNSA. The CDR3 sequence is 13 residues long. CDR3 sequence reads: CASSTQGAQPQHF. DNA for the CDR3: TGTGCCAGCAGCACACAGGGAGCTCAGCCCCAGCATTTT.

This clone has only one observation. The chain links TRBV6-1 to TRBJ2-1, with 12 bases aligning to TRBD2. Germline CDR1 and CDR2: MNHNS and SASEGT. V was pared by 0 bases and J by 8 bases, with 2 bases of the junction left unmatched. CDR3 length: 15 amino acids. CDR3 nucleotide sequence: TGTGCCAGCAGTGAAGCACTAGCGGGGGGCTATGAGCAGTTCTTC. Its translation is CASSEALAGGYEQFF.

This chain uses TRBV7-9 with TRBJ1-4; TRBD1 matches at 7 bases. Germline V gene sequence: CDR1 SEHNR, CDR2 FQNEAQ (reference sequence). Germline trimming cut 1 base from V and 4 bases from J; bases unmatched to any gene: 9. The CDR3 is 17 residues long. CDR3 sequence: CASSLGSGTVDNEKLFF. CDR3 nucleotide sequence: TGTGCCAGCAGCTTAGGGTCGGGGACAGTCGATAATGAAAAACTGTTTTTT.

The rearrangement links TRBV6-5 to TRBJ1-4, with 9 bases identical to TRBD1. The J segment lost 7 bases and the V segment lost 5 bases, leaving 5 bases of the junction unmatched. CDR3 length: 14 residues. The germline V gene encodes CDR1 MNHEY and CDR2 SVGAGI. The CDR3: CASSRQGGGEKLFF. The CDR3 nucleotides read TGTGCCAGCAGTCGACAGGGGGGGGGTGAAAAACTGTTTTTT.

The sample holds a few counts of this clone. The chain links TRBV2 to TRBJ2-7, with TRBD2 matching over 9 bases. This CDR3 has 15 residues. The J segment lost 3 bases and the V segment lost 2 bases, leaving 5 bases of the junction unmatched. From germline, CDR1 is SNHLY and CDR2 FYNNEI. The chain's CDR3 is CASSERSGGLYEQYF. Written as DNA, the CDR3 is TGTGCCAGCAGTGAAAGGAGCGGGGGGCTCTACGAGCAGTACTTC.

The chain has TRBV7-9 and TRBJ1-1, with D perhaps matching TRBD1 (5 bases). The CDR3 consists of 14 residues. The V gene's germline CDR1 is SEHNR and CDR2 FQNEAQ (reference sequence). V was cut by 5 bases and J by 3 bases, with 13 bases left in between. The CDR3 loop is CASSLEAGDTEAFF. CDR3 nucleotides: TGTGCCAGCAGCCTAGAGGCGGGGGACACTGAAGCTTTCTTT.

The chain uses TRBV19 and TRBJ2-2; 8 bases match TRBD2. Per germline, CDR1 LNHDA and CDR2 SQIVND (reference sequence). The V segment lost 5 bases and the J segment 1 base; nucleotides outside the gene matches: 6. CDR3 size: 16 residues. CDR3 bases: TGTGCCAGTAGTCCGTCCGGGACTAGGAACACCGGGGAGCTGTTTTTT. Residues: CASSPSGTRNTGELFF. The complete variable domain, with remaining parts taken from reference TRBV19 and TRBJ2-2, reads DGGITQSPKYLFRKEGQNVTLSCEQNLNHDAMYWYRQDPGQGLRLIYYSQIVNDFQKGDIAEGYSVSREKKESFPLTVTSAQKNPTAFYLCASSPSGTRNTGELFFGEGSRLTVL.